Listed below are T cell receptor beta chains from one sample, sequenced in a study of molecular identifiers for immune sequencing clone quantification. TCRdb reanalysed the PCR reads using MiXCR and keeps one entry per CDR3 protein. This table holds hundreds of thousands of distinct CDR3 sequences, 25% found once. Sequencing was performed on naive CD8+ T cells from blood, with Jurkat cell RNA spiked in. The origin of the receptors is a human donor in good health. Some libraries in this study had Jurkat cell RNA spiked in. The CDR3 runs from the conserved cysteine through the conserved F or W. The order of the fields is J gene, clone size, D gene, V gene, CDR3 protein, CDR3 DNA. D genes are given only for firm matches. Clone size, where shown, is once, few, many, or a class for clones that have expanded.

J gene: TRBJ2-2; clone size: few; D gene: .; V gene: TRBV19; CDR3 protein: CASKKVTGELFF; CDR3 DNA: TGTGCCAGTAAGAAGGTAACCGGGGAGCTGTTTTTT
J gene: TRBJ2-5; clone size: many; D gene: TRBD2; V gene: TRBV9; CDR3 protein: CASSQPTSGIGETQYF; CDR3 DNA: TGTGCCAGCAGCCAACCGACTAGCGGGATTGGGGAGACCCAGTACTTC
J gene: TRBJ2-1; clone size: few; D gene: .; V gene: TRBV19; CDR3 protein: CASARQGGYNEQFF; CDR3 DNA: TGTGCCAGTGCCAGACAGGGAGGATACAATGAGCAGTTCTTC
J gene: TRBJ2-7; clone size: many; D gene: .; V gene: TRBV6-6; CDR3 protein: CASSYLDSTYEQYF; CDR3 DNA: TGTGCCAGCAGTTACCTCGACAGTACCTACGAGCAGTACTTC
J gene: TRBJ1-5; clone size: many; D gene: .; V gene: TRBV23-1; CDR3 protein: CASTHQPQHF; CDR3 DNA: TGCGCCAGCACCCATCAGCCCCAGCATTTT
J gene: TRBJ1-2; clone size: few; D gene: TRBD1; V gene: TRBV20-1; CDR3 protein: CSARDWTGQRANYGYTF; CDR3 DNA: TGCAGTGCTAGAGATTGGACGGGACAGAGAGCTAACTATGGCTACACCTTC
J gene: TRBJ1-3; clone size: few; D gene: .; V gene: TRBV6-5; CDR3 protein: CASSYGEFGNTIYF; CDR3 DNA: TGTGCCAGCAGTTACGGGGAGTTTGGAAACACCATATATTTT
J gene: TRBJ2-7; clone size: many; D gene: .; V gene: TRBV6-2/TRBV6-3; CDR3 protein: CASSYSPGAYEQYF; CDR3 DNA: TGTGCCAGCAGTTACTCGCCGGGTGCCTACGAGCAGTACTTC
J gene: TRBJ1-3; clone size: few; D gene: TRBD1; V gene: TRBV9; CDR3 protein: CASSLGTASGNTLYF; CDR3 DNA: TGTGCCAGCAGCCTTGGGACAGCTTCTGGAAACACCTTATATTTT
J gene: TRBJ1-5; clone size: .; D gene: .; V gene: TRBV10-3; CDR3 protein: CAISESWGNGNQPQHF; CDR3 DNA: TGTGCCATCAGTGAGTCGTGGGGTAATGGCAATCAGCCCCAGCATTTT
J gene: TRBJ1-4; clone size: .; D gene: .; V gene: TRBV5-6; CDR3 protein: CASSLVGAYEKLFF; CDR3 DNA: TGTGCCAGCAGCTTGGTGGGAGCGTATGAAAAACTGTTTTTT
J gene: TRBJ1-2; clone size: .; D gene: .; V gene: TRBV7-9; CDR3 protein: CASSSTGITGRTNYGYTF; CDR3 DNA: TGTGCCAGCAGTTCGACAGGAATTACCGGGAGGACTAACTATGGCTACACCTTC
J gene: TRBJ2-3; clone size: .; D gene: TRBD2; V gene: TRBV6-5; CDR3 protein: CASSYGAAGVSTDTQYF; CDR3 DNA: TGTGCCAGCAGTTACGGGGCAGCGGGAGTCTCCACAGATACGCAGTATTTT
J gene: TRBJ2-7; clone size: .; D gene: TRBD1; V gene: TRBV4-1; CDR3 protein: CASSQEYRGTYEQYF; CDR3 DNA: TGCGCCAGCAGCCAAGAGTACAGGGGCACCTACGAGCAGTACTTC
J gene: TRBJ2-7; clone size: .; D gene: TRBD1; V gene: TRBV9; CDR3 protein: CASSVGTGRDEQYF; CDR3 DNA: TGTGCCAGCAGCGTAGGGACAGGGCGCGACGAGCAGTACTTC
J gene: TRBJ1-5; clone size: few; D gene: .; V gene: TRBV2; CDR3 protein: CASSEWSGLPDQPQHF; CDR3 DNA: TGTGCCAGCAGTGAATGGTCAGGATTGCCCGATCAGCCCCAGCATTTT
J gene: TRBJ2-2; clone size: many; D gene: TRBD2; V gene: TRBV27; CDR3 protein: CASSLYGRDGLAGTGELFF; CDR3 DNA: TGTGCCAGCAGTTTGTATGGAAGGGATGGACTAGCGGGCACCGGGGAGCTGTTTTTT
J gene: TRBJ2-5; clone size: .; D gene: TRBD2; V gene: TRBV9; CDR3 protein: CASSAGLDQETQYF; CDR3 DNA: TGTGCCAGCAGCGCGGGACTAGACCAAGAGACCCAGTACTTC
J gene: TRBJ2-1; clone size: few; D gene: .; V gene: TRBV9; CDR3 protein: CASSANAGGNEQFF; CDR3 DNA: TGTGCCAGCAGCGCAAATGCCGGGGGAAATGAGCAGTTCTTC
J gene: TRBJ2-3; clone size: .; D gene: .; V gene: TRBV27; CDR3 protein: CASSLWIGQPLDTQYF; CDR3 DNA: TGTGCCAGCAGTTTATGGATCGGACAGCCCCTAGATACGCAGTATTTT
J gene: TRBJ2-7; clone size: few; D gene: .; V gene: TRBV27; CDR3 protein: CASSFHKNYEQYF; CDR3 DNA: TGTGCCAGCAGTTTCCACAAAAACTACGAGCAGTACTTC
J gene: TRBJ1-1; clone size: .; D gene: .; V gene: TRBV29-1; CDR3 protein: CSVKWGAYTEAFF; CDR3 DNA: TGCAGCGTCAAGTGGGGGGCTTACACTGAAGCTTTCTTT
J gene: TRBJ2-1; clone size: .; D gene: TRBD1; V gene: TRBV20-1; CDR3 protein: CSARDLTGVTYNEQFF; CDR3 DNA: TGCAGTGCTAGAGATCTGACAGGGGTCACCTACAATGAGCAGTTCTTC
J gene: TRBJ1-3; clone size: .; D gene: .; V gene: TRBV20-1; CDR3 protein: CSARAGTATDNSGNTIYF; CDR3 DNA: TGCAGTGCTAGGGCCGGGACCGCCACCGATAACTCTGGAAACACCATATATTTT
J gene: TRBJ2-1; clone size: many; D gene: TRBD1; V gene: TRBV5-5; CDR3 protein: CASSTGTGGNEQFF; CDR3 DNA: TGTGCCAGCAGCACCGGGACAGGGGGCAATGAGCAGTTCTTC
J gene: TRBJ1-2; clone size: few; D gene: .; V gene: TRBV2; CDR3 protein: CASKGYGYTF; CDR3 DNA: TGTGCCAGCAAGGGCTATGGCTACACCTTC
J gene: TRBJ1-5; clone size: .; D gene: .; V gene: TRBV20-1; CDR3 protein: CSARDLGGGNQPQHF; CDR3 DNA: TGCAGTGCTAGAGATTTGGGGGGTGGCAATCAGCCCCAGCATTTT
J gene: TRBJ1-2; clone size: few; D gene: TRBD1; V gene: TRBV27; CDR3 protein: CASSSHDREGYTF; CDR3 DNA: TGTGCCAGCAGTTCCCATGACAGGGAGGGCTACACCTTC
J gene: TRBJ1-1; clone size: .; D gene: .; V gene: TRBV11-2; CDR3 protein: CASRHGNTEAFF; CDR3 DNA: TGTGCCAGCAGACACGGGAACACTGAAGCTTTCTTT
J gene: TRBJ2-1; clone size: .; D gene: .; V gene: TRBV19; CDR3 protein: CASSPDTDGSYNEQFF; CDR3 DNA: TGTGCCAGTAGTCCCGATACGGACGGGTCCTACAATGAGCAGTTCTTC
J gene: TRBJ1-4; clone size: many; D gene: TRBD1; V gene: TRBV7-6; CDR3 protein: CASRTGDEKLFF; CDR3 DNA: TGTGCCAGCAGGACAGGGGATGAAAAACTGTTTTTT
J gene: TRBJ2-1; clone size: few; D gene: .; V gene: TRBV25-1; CDR3 protein: CASREGAQGFF; CDR3 DNA: TGTGCCAGCAGAGAAGGAGCGCAGGGGTTCTTC
J gene: TRBJ1-1; clone size: .; D gene: .; V gene: TRBV19; CDR3 protein: CARTTAAEAFF; CDR3 DNA: TGTGCCAGGACCACGGCCGCTGAAGCTTTCTTT
J gene: TRBJ2-7; clone size: many; D gene: .; V gene: TRBV4-1; CDR3 protein: CASSQEKGWYEQYF; CDR3 DNA: TGCGCCAGCAGCCAAGAAAAGGGTTGGTACGAGCAGTACTTC
J gene: TRBJ1-3; clone size: few; D gene: .; V gene: TRBV11-2; CDR3 protein: CASSLSTVDTIYF; CDR3 DNA: TGTGCCAGCAGCTTAAGCACGGTGGACACCATATATTTT
J gene: TRBJ1-3; clone size: .; D gene: .; V gene: TRBV27; CDR3 protein: CASSPSGLGNPIYF; CDR3 DNA: TGTGCCAGCAGCCCGTCAGGGTTAGGAAACCCCATATATTTT
J gene: TRBJ2-3; clone size: many; D gene: .; V gene: TRBV7-3; CDR3 protein: CASSLVGLEDTQYF; CDR3 DNA: TGTGCCAGCAGCTTAGTAGGTCTGGAGGATACGCAGTATTTT
J gene: TRBJ2-7; clone size: many; D gene: .; V gene: TRBV4-1; CDR3 protein: CASSQVQGVHYEQYF; CDR3 DNA: TGCGCCAGCAGCCAAGTACAGGGAGTCCACTACGAGCAGTACTTC
J gene: TRBJ2-1; clone size: few; D gene: .; V gene: TRBV6-2/TRBV6-3; CDR3 protein: CASMTWRDPHNEQFF; CDR3 DNA: TGTGCCAGTATGACGTGGCGGGACCCCCACAATGAGCAGTTCTTC
J gene: TRBJ2-7; clone size: few; D gene: TRBD2; V gene: TRBV11-2; CDR3 protein: CASSLSGRGGLSYEQYF; CDR3 DNA: TGTGCCAGCAGCTTAAGTGGGCGGGGGGGCCTCTCCTACGAGCAGTACTTC
J gene: TRBJ1-5; clone size: .; D gene: .; V gene: TRBV30; CDR3 protein: CAWSDPFGQPQHF; CDR3 DNA: TGTGCCTGGAGTGACCCTTTTGGACAGCCCCAGCATTTT
J gene: TRBJ1-1; clone size: many; D gene: .; V gene: TRBV12-3/TRBV12-4; CDR3 protein: CASSARVYTEAFF; CDR3 DNA: TGTGCCAGCAGTGCCAGGGTTTACACTGAAGCTTTCTTT
J gene: TRBJ2-3; clone size: many; D gene: .; V gene: TRBV7-9; CDR3 protein: CASSPDSRLLPSTDTQYF; CDR3 DNA: TGTGCCAGCAGCCCCGACAGTAGGTTGCTACCTAGCACAGATACGCAGTATTTT
J gene: TRBJ2-7; clone size: .; D gene: .; V gene: TRBV5-1; CDR3 protein: CAGGLGLERCF; CDR3 DNA: TGCGCCGGCGGCTTGGGGCTCGAGCGGTGCTTC
J gene: TRBJ1-5; clone size: .; D gene: TRBD1; V gene: TRBV19; CDR3 protein: CASSIGQGWGNQPQHF; CDR3 DNA: TGTGCCAGTAGTATTGGACAGGGTTGGGGGAATCAGCCCCAGCATTTT
J gene: TRBJ2-5; clone size: few; D gene: .; V gene: TRBV15; CDR3 protein: CATSRGLAEQDQYF; CDR3 DNA: TGTGCCACCAGCAGAGGATTAGCGGAGCAGGACCAGTACTTC
J gene: TRBJ2-3; clone size: many; D gene: TRBD2; V gene: TRBV6-6; CDR3 protein: CASGFSGEGSTDTQYF; CDR3 DNA: TGTGCCAGCGGATTTTCGGGGGAGGGAAGCACAGATACGCAGTATTTT
J gene: TRBJ1-2; clone size: many; D gene: .; V gene: TRBV29-1; CDR3 protein: CSVEDGPKANYGYTF; CDR3 DNA: TGCAGCGTTGAAGATGGGCCGAAAGCTAACTATGGCTACACCTTC
J gene: TRBJ2-5; clone size: many; D gene: .; V gene: TRBV20-1; CDR3 protein: CSSGDGSEETQYF; CDR3 DNA: TGCAGTAGTGGGGACGGGAGCGAGGAGACCCAGTACTTC
J gene: TRBJ2-5; clone size: .; D gene: TRBD1; V gene: TRBV11-2; CDR3 protein: CASSAWTGEEPQYF; CDR3 DNA: TGTGCCAGCAGCGCCTGGACAGGGGAAGAGCCCCAGTACTTC
J gene: TRBJ1-4; clone size: many; D gene: .; V gene: TRBV6-2/TRBV6-3; CDR3 protein: CASSLPYATTNEKLFF; CDR3 DNA: TGTGCCAGCAGTTTACCCTACGCGACAACTAATGAAAAACTGTTTTTT
J gene: TRBJ1-2; clone size: .; D gene: TRBD1; V gene: TRBV12-3/TRBV12-4; CDR3 protein: CATLGGADYGYTF; CDR3 DNA: TGTGCCACCTTAGGGGGCGCGGACTATGGCTACACCTTC
J gene: TRBJ1-6; clone size: .; D gene: TRBD1; V gene: TRBV6-5; CDR3 protein: CASSYSGQGKINSPLHF; CDR3 DNA: TGTGCCAGCAGTTACTCGGGACAGGGAAAAATTAATTCACCCCTCCACTTT
J gene: TRBJ2-1; clone size: .; D gene: .; V gene: TRBV19; CDR3 protein: CASSINSVSYNEQFF; CDR3 DNA: TGTGCCAGTAGTATAAACTCGGTTTCCTACAATGAGCAGTTCTTC